The 3 T cell receptor beta chains below were found in one sample sequenced in a study of T cell responses to AZD1222 COVID-19 vaccine. The method was immunoSEQ multiplex PCR; TCRdb's version includes in-frame clones alone and lacks a portion of them. The sample lists some 150,000 clones, about 86% occurring once. The sample consisted of peripheral blood, taken 28 days after the second AZD1222 dose. The receptors were gathered from an adult who received the AZD1222 COVID-19 vaccine.

The V call is TRBV4-1, the J call TRBJ2-3; 8 nucleotides align to TRBD2. V lost 1 base and J lost 5; bases outside the gene matches: 8. The germline V gene encodes CDR1 MGHRA and CDR2 YSYEKL. CDR3 size: 16 residues. As DNA, the CDR3 is TGCGCCAGCAGCCAAGCCCCCTCGGGGGGGAAAGATACGCAGTATTTT. Translation gives CASSQAPSGGKDTQYF.

J is TRBJ2-7 and V is TRBV18; the match to TRBD2 covers 9 bases. The V gene's germline CDR1 is KGHSH and CDR2 LQKENI. This CDR3 spans 14 amino acids. After removal of 3 bases from V and 3 bases from J, the junction contained 3 bases not matched to a gene. CDR3 in DNA: TGTGCCAGCTCACCCAGCGGGAGGATCTACGAGCAGTACTTC. As protein: CASSPSGRIYEQYF.

There are a few counts of this clone. The J gene is TRBJ2-3, the V gene TRBV15; no clear D gene. The CDR3 spans 16 residues. V was shortened by 3 bases and J by 3 bases, with 16 bases between the two germline ends. CDR1 and CDR2 from the germline V gene are LNHNV and YYDKDF (reference sequence). For the CDR3, the DNA is TGTGCCACCAGCAGTCTCGCTAGTTCCAGGACAGATACGCAGTATTTT. Translated, it gives CATSSLASSRTDTQYF. Full variable domain (missing parts from reference TRBV15 and TRBJ2-3): DAMVIQNPRYQVTQFGKPVTLSCSQTLNHNVMYWYQQKSSQAPKLLFHYYDKDFNNEADTPDNFQSRRPNTSFCFLDIRSPGLGDTAMYLCATSSLASSRTDTQYFGPGTRLTVL.